This paragraph covers one T cell receptor beta chain sequence. Its cognate antigen is unknown. This specimen comes from a study of CD8 T cells in Susac syndrome. General study findings and limits: The TCR sequencing and HLA analysis in the study involved a relatively small number of individuals, as the study acknowledged.

The RNA input was about 0.45 to 1 ug, and it was reverse transcribed with random hexamers. By means of immunoSEQ multiplex PCR, TCR beta CDR3 spanning 54 Vbeta and 13 Jbeta underwent amplification. TCRdb ran MiXCR on the immunoSEQ multiplex PCR reads and lists one entry per CDR3 protein. The sample includes approximately 130,000 distinct CDR3 sequences, approximately 90% of them seen just once. V shed 5 bases and J 2 bases; nucleotides not matched to a gene: 9. The length of the CDR3 is 16 residues. Sequenced input: CD8+ T cells from PBMCs. This receptor was obtained from a human donor with multiple sclerosis. The chain joins TRBV12-3 or TRBV12-4 to TRBJ2-3, with TRBD1 matching 8 bases. The CDR3 region has the DNA TGTGCCAGCAGTGCACCGGGACAGGAGGCCACAGATACGCAGTATTTT. Translation: CASSAPGQEATDTQYF.